Each of the 15 T cell receptor beta chains below was sequenced from the same sample in a study of cytomegalovirus exposure and HLA in healthy donors. The study ran its PCR with 60 Vbeta and 13 Jbeta primers. TCRdb's copy holds only in-frame clones and misses some; the assay was immunoSEQ multiplex PCR. The top ten hold just under 3% of the sample, which has 100,000 to 150,000 clones, 60% to 75% seen once. Specimen: PBMCs. All receptors derive from a middle-aged woman in good health and CMV-seropositive.

As regards this clone: One end of the junction fails to match germline, which may point to a read error. This sequence joins TRBV7-9 and TRBJ1-2; D unresolved. Germline CDR1 SEHNR, CDR2 FQNEAQ (reference sequence). CDR3 length: 14 residues. The DNA of the CDR3 is TGTTCCAGCAGCCCATCGACGGGTAACTATGGCTACACCTTC. The encoded protein is CSSSPSTGNYGYTF.

This sequence joins TRBV27 and TRBJ2-6; TRBD1 matches at 11 bases. J was trimmed by 1 base and V by 1 base; bases with no gene match: 6. This CDR3 is built from 19 residues. Germline V gives CDR1 MNHEY, CDR2 SMNVEV (reference sequence). The CDR3 sequence is CASSLYKGTGGSGANVLTF. CDR3 nucleotide sequence: TGTGCCAGCAGTTTATACAAAGGGACAGGGGGTTCTGGGGCCAACGTCCTGACTTTC. Based on the CDR3 plus reference TRBV27 and TRBJ2-6, the full variable domain is EAQVTQNPRYLITVTGKKLTVTCSQNMNHEYMSWYRQDPGLGLRQIYYSMNVEVTDKGDVPEGYKVSRKEKRNFPLILESPSPNQTSLYFCASSLYKGTGGSGANVLTFGAGSRLTVL.

The sample holds a few counts of this clone. The V and J genes are TRBV9 and TRBJ2-1; 8 bases match TRBD2. Trimming at V came to 0 bases and at J to 7 bases, leaving 9 bases not matched to a gene. From germline, CDR1 is SGDLS and CDR2 YYNGEE. The CDR3 extends over 16 amino acids. The DNA for the CDR3 is TGTGCCAGCAGCGTAGGGCCGAGCGGGGGATCGAATGAGCAGTTCTTC. This gives the protein CASSVGPSGGSNEQFF.

The CDR3 sequence is CASSSGGANTEAFF. Here the CDR3 DNA reads TGTGCCAGCAGCTCAGGGGGCGCGAACACTGAAGCTTTCTTT. V usage is TRBV9 and J usage is TRBJ1-1, with 8 positions matching TRBD1. Germline CDR1 reads SGDLS; CDR2 reads YYNGEE. The junction had 3 bases not matched to a gene; V was cut back by 4 bases and J by 1 base. The length of the CDR3 is 14 residues.

In its sample, this clone was seen a few times. This chain connects TRBV5-6 to TRBJ2-7; maybe TRBD1 (6 bases). Trimming cost V 4 bases and J 4 bases, with 18 bases left between them. This CDR3 is 15 amino acids long. From germline, CDR1 is SGHDT and CDR2 YYEEEE. CDR3 sequence: CASSLGAAQGYEQYF. As DNA, the CDR3 is TGTGCCAGCAGCCTGGGGGCCGCTCAGGGATACGAGCAGTACTTC. The full variable domain, with the rest looked up from reference TRBV5-6 and TRBJ2-7, is DAGVTQSPTHLIKTRGQQVTLRCSPKSGHDTVSWYQQALGQGPQFIFQYYEEEERQRGNFPDRFSGHQFPNYSSELNVNALLLGDSALYLCASSLGAAQGYEQYFGPGTRLTVT.

This rearrangement joins TRBV2 to TRBJ1-5; 7 nucleotides agree with TRBD1. The CDR3 extends over 15 amino acids. V lost 2 bases to trimming and J lost 3 bases; unmatched junction nucleotides: 4. Germline-derived CDR1 and CDR2 are SNHLY and FYNNEI. The CDR3 is CASSERDSANQPQHF. Here the CDR3 DNA reads TGTGCCAGCAGTGAAAGGGACAGTGCCAATCAGCCCCAGCATTTT. Based on the CDR3 plus reference TRBV2 and TRBJ1-5, the full variable domain is EPEVTQTPSHQVTQMGQEVILRCVPISNHLYFYWYRQILGQKVEFLVSFYNNEISEKSEIFDDQFSVERPDGSNFTLKIRSTKLEDSAMYFCASSERDSANQPQHFGDGTRLSIL.

CDR3 in amino acids: CSTGTDTQYF. The DNA for the CDR3 is TGCAGCACGGGGACAGATACGCAGTATTTT. V and J are TRBV29-1 and TRBJ2-3; perhaps TRBD2 as D (5 bases). V gave up 8 bases and J gave up 3 bases, with 6 bases separating them. The CDR3 loop spans 10 amino acids. Germline loops: CDR1 SQVTM, CDR2 ANQGSEA.

This clone has a handful of counts. The rearrangement links TRBV19 to TRBJ2-7, with 7 nucleotides matching TRBD1. The CDR3 totals 16 residues. The germline CDR1 and CDR2 sequences are LNHDA and SQIVND (reference sequence). After removal of 6 bases from V and 2 bases from J, the junction contained 13 bases not matched to a gene. The CDR3 coding sequence is TGTGCCAGTAGCTTTGACTACAGGGGATCGCCCTACGAGCAGTACTTC. Translation: CASSFDYRGSPYEQYF.

The rearrangement uses TRBV19 and TRBJ2-2; 9 nucleotides match TRBD2. The ends lost 7 bases at V and 7 bases at J; junction bases unmatched: 16. This CDR3 region has 17 residues. The V gene's germline CDR1 is LNHDA and CDR2 SQIVND (reference sequence). This CDR3 reads CASTPPGGRARYGELFF. The CDR3, as DNA: TGTGCCAGTACCCCACCCGGCGGGAGGGCCAGGTACGGGGAGCTGTTTTTT.

The genes are TRBV2 and TRBJ1-1; a weak D match, TRBD1 (5 bases). CDR3 size: 13 residues. With 4 bases removed from V and 3 bases from J, the gap between germline ends came to 9 bases. Germline CDR1 reads SNHLY; CDR2 reads FYNNEI. The CDR3 spells CASSVRRDTEAFF. The DNA for the CDR3 is TGTGCCAGCAGTGTTCGCAGGGACACTGAAGCTTTCTTT.

The genes are TRBV28 and TRBJ1-2; 8 nucleotides match TRBD1. Germline assignment: CDR1 MDHEN and CDR2 SYDVKM. The CDR3 is made up of 14 amino acids. J was trimmed by 7 bases and V by 5 bases; bases with no gene match: 9. DNA of the CDR3: TGTGCCAGCAGTCCAGGGGGCGCCCCGGGTGGCTACACCTTC. Its translation is CASSPGGAPGGYTF.

The rearrangement uses TRBV30 and TRBJ2-7; D is undetermined. The CDR3 is 14 amino acids. Germline-derived CDR1 and CDR2 are GTSNPN and SVGIG (reference sequence). Trimming pared 4 bases from V and 1 base from J, leaving 14 bases between. The CDR3 nucleotides read TGTGCCTGGAAGATTAGGAGTGAATCCTACGAGCAGTACTTC. Its translation: CAWKIRSESYEQYF.

The chain links TRBV9 to TRBJ2-2; 12 bases agree with TRBD2. V shed 0 bases, J shed 7 bases, and the junction held 10 bases outside the gene matches. This CDR3 has 18 amino acids. Germline V gene sequence: CDR1 SGDLS, CDR2 YYNGEE. In DNA form, the CDR3 reads TGTGCCAGCAGCGTAGGGCACCGGACTAGCGGGGCGGTCGGGGAGCTGTTTTTT. Residues: CASSVGHRTSGAVGELFF.

The chain couples TRBV16 to TRBJ1-2; D ambiguous. Trimming stripped 2 bases from V and 6 bases from J, with 13 bases between. The CDR3 is 14 amino acids. Germline-derived CDR1 and CDR2 are KGHSY and FQNENV. This CDR3 is CASSQAQTGNGYTF. The CDR3, as DNA: TGTGCCAGCAGCCAAGCTCAGACCGGGAATGGCTACACCTTC. The complete variable domain, with remaining parts taken from reference TRBV16 and TRBJ1-2, reads GEEVAQTPKHLVRGEGQKAKLYCAPIKGHSYVFWYQQVLKNEFKFLISFQNENVFDETGMPKERFSAKCLPNSPCSLEIQATKLEDSAVYFCASSQAQTGNGYTFGSGTRLTVV.

The chain is built from TRBV25-1 and TRBJ1-2; 9 bases agree with TRBD1. V trimming: 2 bases; J trimming: 2 bases; junction bases outside the gene matches: 3. This CDR3 spans 15 amino acids. Per germline, CDR1 MGHDK and CDR2 SYGVNS. This chain's CDR3 is CASSETGGKNYGYTF. CDR3 nucleotides: TGTGCCAGCAGTGAAACAGGGGGCAAGAACTATGGCTACACCTTC.